This T cell receptor beta chain was captured by sequencing in a study of shared clonotypes between healthy human individuals. Whole-study findings and limits: Generally, naive subsets came out with larger estimated richness than memory subsets.

Genomic DNA of every subset was divided equally among multiple immunoSEQ plates. Produced via immunoSEQ multiplex PCR; TCRdb's table is partial and in-frame only. The sample has a few hundred thousand clones; roughly 97% are singletons. Trimming took 6 bases from V and 3 from J; bases not matched to a gene: 3. Germline V gene data show CDR1 as MDHEN and CDR2 as SYDVKM. This CDR3 contains 15 residues. To note about this clone: The antigen is undetermined.

Sequences were obtained from naive CD4+ T cells sorted from blood. Subset reported: CD45RA+ positively selected. The chain uses TRBV28 and TRBJ2-6, with TRBD1 identical over 9 bases. The clonotype was recovered from a woman younger than 45 in good health. The CDR3 region is CASRTGGVGANVLTF. CDR3 coding DNA: TGTGCCAGCAGAACAGGGGGCGTTGGGGCCAACGTCCTGACTTTC.